This T cell receptor beta chain was sequenced for a study of breast tumors, draining lymph nodes, adjacent tissues. The lymph nodes were axillary draining lymph nodes from breast cancer patients. A remark on this clonotype: The target antigen is unknown.

TCRdb processed the multiplex PCR reads anew with MiXCR; each CDR3 protein has one entry. The sample records 120,000 to 150,000 distinct CDR3 sequences, approximately 30% being singletons. The CDR3 is 14 residues long. Germline V gene sequence: CDR1 MNHNY, CDR2 SVGAGI (reference sequence). Study-level findings and limits: The data were judged consistent with most tumor T cells coming from lymph node and expanding in tumor. Compared with lymph nodes, tumors were less diverse; compared with nontumor tissue, more. That most tumor T cells come from lymph nodes remained unproven.

This TCR came from a female donor with breast cancer. Some clones in this sample may be carry-over from other donors' samples. The chain employs TRBV6-6 and TRBJ2-7, with TRBD1 as a possible D gene (6 bases). The sequencing sample was made of axillary lymph node tissue. This CDR3 reads CTSSLRGRAYEQYV. The CDR3 coding sequence is TGTACCAGCAGTCTCAGGGGCAGGGCCTACGAGCAGTACGTC.